The 22 T cell receptor beta chains below all came from one sample that was sequenced in a study of T-cell memory formation after mild COVID-19. TCRdb independently ran MiXCR on the 5' RACE reads; one entry per CDR3 protein. The repertoire holds 140,000 to 150,000 distinct CDR3 sequences, under 30% seen once, with approximately 24% in the top ten. Sequencing was done on a sample of PBMCs or a T cell subset sorted from them (not recorded which). These receptors all come from an adult woman who had mild COVID-19 (a few samples of this study predate the infection). Cell type and time point are not known.

J is TRBJ1-1 and V is TRBV5-6; the match to TRBD1 covers 7 bases. V lost 5 bases and J lost 1; bases outside the gene matches: 20. The CDR3 is 19 residues long. Germline assignment: CDR1 SGHDT and CDR2 YYEEEE. CDR3 in amino acids: CASSYKQGRNPGPNTEAFF. For the CDR3, the DNA is TGTGCCAGCAGTTACAAACAGGGGCGCAACCCGGGACCGAACACTGAAGCTTTCTTT.

This clonotype was seen a single time. This chain uses TRBV2 with TRBJ1-1; D gene uncertain. The V gene lost 3 bases and the J gene lost 10 bases, with 12 bases spanning the gap. Germline-derived CDR1 and CDR2 are SNHLY and FYNNEI. This CDR3 comprises 12 residues. This CDR3 is CASSDGQPGAFF. CDR3 in DNA: TGTGCCAGCAGTGACGGGCAGCCGGGAGCTTTCTTT.

The rearrangement uses TRBV7-9 and TRBJ2-1, with a possible D match to TRBD2 (7 bases). CDR3 length: 12 amino acids. Germline CDR1 is SEHNR and CDR2 is FQNEAQ (reference sequence). The V and J ends lost 8 bases and 6 bases respectively, with 11 bases between them. CDR3 protein: CASLGGPNEQFF. CDR3 sequence (DNA): TGTGCCAGCTTGGGGGGGCCCAATGAGCAGTTCTTC. The full variable domain, its missing parts supplied by reference TRBV7-9 and TRBJ2-1, is DTGVSQNPRHKITKRGQNVTFRCDPISEHNRLYWYRQTLGQGPEFLTYFQNEAQLEKSRLLSDRFSAERPKGSFSTLEIQRTEQGDSAMYLCASLGGPNEQFFGPGTRLTVL.

V usage is TRBV29-1 and J usage is TRBJ2-6; D perhaps matches TRBD1 (5 bases). Germline V gene sequence: CDR1 SQVTM, CDR2 ANQGSEA. V shed 4 bases and J shed 0 bases, with 10 bases lying between them. There are 15 residues in the CDR3. CDR3 protein: CSVVSGISGANVLTF. DNA of the CDR3: TGCAGCGTTGTTTCAGGGATCTCTGGGGCCAACGTCCTGACTTTC.

J is TRBJ1-1 and V is TRBV13; 11 positions match TRBD1. The V gene end was trimmed by 4 bases and the J gene end by 4 bases; junction bases not matched to a gene: 5. The CDR3 contains 15 residues. Germline CDR1 is PRHDT and CDR2 is FYEKMQ (reference sequence). In nucleotides, the CDR3 is TGTGCCAGCAGCTCCGGGACAGGGGGATTCACTGAAGCTTTCTTT. Its protein product is CASSSGTGGFTEAFF.

In its sample, this clonotype was seen a few times. The chain has TRBV5-1 and TRBJ2-1; maybe TRBD2 (5 bases). This CDR3 has 14 residues. CDR1 and CDR2 (germline): SGHRS, YFSETQ. Trimming took 5 bases from V and 8 from J, leaving 17 bases between them. CDR3 loop: CASSPLVPSDEQFF. CDR3 nucleotide sequence: TGCGCCAGCAGTCCACTAGTCCCTAGTGATGAGCAGTTCTTC.

The chain combines TRBV7-2 with TRBJ2-5, with a tentative D call TRBD1 (6 bases). CDR1 is SGHTA, CDR2 FQGNSA, per germline. CDR3 size: 16 residues. Between the trimmed V and J ends, which lost 5 bases and 1 base, there was a span of 17 bases. CDR3 protein: CASSLNRVQFQETQYF. DNA of the CDR3: TGTGCCAGCAGCCTGAACAGGGTTCAATTCCAAGAGACCCAGTACTTC.

The sample holds many counts of this clonotype. One end of the junction is discordant with germline, which a read error may explain. J is TRBJ2-1 and V is TRBV5-1; the D call may be TRBD1 or TRBD2 (5 bases each). CDR1 is SGHRS, CDR2 YFSETQ, per germline. This CDR3 is 14 amino acids long. The CDR3 protein is CASSLSGGYNEQFF. DNA of the CDR3: TGTGCCAGCAGCTTAAGTGGGGGCTACAATGAGCAGTTCTTC.

This clonotype has just a few counts. CDR3 nucleotides: TGTGCCAGCAGTTTGACTAGCGAATCCTACGAGCAGTACTTC. Its translation: CASSLTSESYEQYF. The J gene is TRBJ2-7, the V gene TRBV6-2 or TRBV6-3; TRBD2 aligns across 8 bases. CDR1 is MNHEY and CDR2 is SVGEGT in the germline V gene. This CDR3 has 14 amino acids. The V and J ends lost 4 bases and 1 base, in that order; junction bases with no gene match: 3.

This clonotype was detected once. This rearrangement joins TRBV27 to TRBJ2-1; TRBD1 matches 8 bases. Per germline, CDR1 MNHEY and CDR2 SMNVEV (reference sequence). This CDR3 has 16 residues. Trimming at V came to 5 bases and at J to 5 bases, leaving 11 bases not matched to a gene. CDR3 region: CASSAMTGDSNNEQFF. The CDR3, as DNA: TGTGCCAGCAGTGCGATGACAGGGGACAGTAACAATGAGCAGTTCTTC.

V and J are TRBV4-1 and TRBJ1-1; D perhaps matches TRBD1 (5 bases). The CDR3 covers 13 residues. V was trimmed by 4 bases and J by 7 bases, leaving 13 bases between them. Looked up from germline, CDR1 is MGHRA and CDR2 is YSYEKL. The CDR3 bases are TGCGCCAGCAGCCGGGGGACTAACGGTGAAGCTTTCTTT. This gives the protein CASSRGTNGEAFF.

This clonotype appeared a few times. This chain links TRBV3-1 with TRBJ1-1; 8 positions agree with TRBD1. Germline V gene sequence: CDR1 LGHDT, CDR2 YNNKEL (reference sequence). Trimming took 8 bases from V and 8 from J; bases not matched to a gene: 13. This CDR3 is built from 14 residues. CDR3 coding DNA: TGTGCCAGCCTGGGGGACAGGCAAACCCTAGAAGCTTTCTTT. Amino acids: CASLGDRQTLEAFF.

This clonotype was found a few times. This chain uses TRBV9 with TRBJ2-7; perhaps TRBD1 as D (7 bases). Trimming pared 3 bases from V and 3 bases from J, leaving 10 bases between. In germline, CDR1 is SGDLS, CDR2 YYNGEE. The CDR3 has 13 residues. In DNA form, the CDR3 reads TGTGCCAGCAGCGCGCGGGACAGCTACGAGCAGTACTTC. Protein product: CASSARDSYEQYF.

This chain links TRBV5-5 with TRBJ2-3; D possibly matches TRBD1 or TRBD2 (5 bases each). This CDR3 is built from 15 residues. CDR1 is SGHKS and CDR2 is YYEKEE in the germline V gene (reference sequence). Trimming shortened V by 7 bases and J by 6 bases, and 21 bases separated the two germline ends. The CDR3 loop is CASVGTIEFDDTQYF. CDR3 DNA sequence: TGTGCCAGCGTAGGGACGATCGAATTCGACGATACGCAGTATTTT. Variable domain in full (rest from reference TRBV5-5 and TRBJ2-3): DAGVTQSPTHLIKTRGQQVTLRCSPISGHKSVSWYQQVLGQGPQFIFQYYEKEERGRGNFPDRFSARQFPNYSSELNVNALLLGDSALYLCASVGTIEFDDTQYFGPGTRLTVL.

The chain employs TRBV23-1 and TRBJ2-2; D is uncertain. TRBV23-1 belongs to the ORF category, with a function that is uncertain. V dropped 0 bases and J dropped 5 bases, with 4 bases sitting between them. The CDR3 extends over 13 amino acids. The CDR3 protein is CASSQSQTGELFF. CDR3 DNA sequence: TGCGCCAGCAGTCAATCCCAGACCGGGGAGCTGTTTTTT.

The rearrangement uses TRBV25-1 and TRBJ1-2; D gene uncertain. This CDR3 region has 15 residues. Germline CDR1 reads MGHDK; CDR2 reads SYGVNS. The ends were cut back, 10 bases at V and 0 bases at J, with 18 bases in the middle. Here the CDR3 DNA reads TGTGCCACCTCATCGGGCGTCGGCCCTAACTATGGCTACACCTTC. As protein: CATSSGVGPNYGYTF.

This clonotype was observed a few times. The gene calls are TRBV12-3 or TRBV12-4 and TRBJ2-7; 14 bases match TRBD2. With 7 bases clipped from V and 6 bases from J, the junction kept 8 bases outside the gene matches. The CDR3 loop spans 15 amino acids. The CDR3 sequence is CASTRLAGGVGEQYF. The CDR3 nucleotides are TGTGCCAGCACCCGACTAGCGGGAGGGGTGGGCGAGCAGTACTTC.

The gene calls are TRBV5-1 and TRBJ2-5, with D tentatively TRBD1 or TRBD2 (5 bases each). V gave up 1 base and J gave up 5 bases, with 18 bases separating them. This CDR3 comprises 16 residues. Germline V CDR1 and CDR2: SGHRS, YFSETQ. The CDR3 region has the DNA TGCGCCAGCAGCTTGAGGAGGACATGGTCGGAGGAGACCCAGTACTTC. Amino acids: CASSLRRTWSEETQYF.

This clonotype turned up a few times. This chain uses TRBV7-2 with TRBJ2-7; 7 positions agree with TRBD1. The germline V gene has CDR1 SGHTA and CDR2 FQGNSA. V shed 5 bases and J 2 bases; nucleotides not matched to a gene: 12. The length of the CDR3 is 16 residues. CDR3 DNA: TGTGCCAGCAGCGCCGAAACTGGGCAGGGGGCCTACGAGCAGTACTTC. This gives the protein CASSAETGQGAYEQYF.

This clonotype was counted a few times. The rearrangement uses TRBV7-9 and TRBJ2-1; tentative D call: TRBD1 (6 bases). Germline-derived CDR1 and CDR2 are SEHNR and FQNEAQ (reference sequence). The CDR3 spans 20 residues. The V and J ends lost 3 bases and 0 bases respectively, with 24 bases between them. The CDR3 DNA sequence: TGTGCCAGCAGCTTGCCTCGCGACCTTACAGGGAAGAGCTCCTACAATGAGCAGTTCTTC. Its protein is CASSLPRDLTGKSSYNEQFF. The full variable domain, rest sourced from reference TRBV7-9 and TRBJ2-1, is DTGVSQNPRHKITKRGQNVTFRCDPISEHNRLYWYRQTLGQGPEFLTYFQNEAQLEKSRLLSDRFSAERPKGSFSTLEIQRTEQGDSAMYLCASSLPRDLTGKSSYNEQFFGPGTRLTVL.

This clonotype was observed a handful of times. The chain recombines TRBV20-1 with TRBJ2-7; tentatively, D is TRBD1 (5 bases). The CDR3 spans 14 residues. Trimming removed 3 bases from V and 1 base from J, with 13 bases in between. Germline CDR1 and CDR2: DFQATT and SNEGSKA (reference sequence). CDR3 loop: CSASMGLWSYEQYF. In nucleotides, the CDR3 is TGCAGTGCTAGTATGGGGCTCTGGTCCTACGAGCAGTACTTC.

This clonotype was seen a handful of times. The genes are TRBV12-3 or TRBV12-4 and TRBJ2-1; D is possibly TRBD2 (5 bases). Deletions cut 8 bases from V and 5 bases from J, with 13 bases between. The CDR3 length is 13 residues. CDR3 amino acids: CASGPSGNNEQFF. CDR3 in DNA: TGTGCCAGCGGCCCCAGCGGAAACAATGAGCAGTTCTTC.